The present entry profiles one T cell receptor (beta chain) with its context. No antigen is known for it. Carried by the TCR beta cDNA libraries were unique molecular identifiers. Each CDR3 protein is one row after TCRdb ran MiXCR on the PCR reads. Of about half a million distinct CDR3 sequences listed, roughly 45% are singletons. The sample belongs to a study of post-analysis software for immune sequencing data. Study-level background: Clinical courses comprised relapsing-remitting, secondary progressive and progressive-relapsing multiple sclerosis.

The study, taken as a whole, reports: Significantly decreased normalized Chao1 diversity was recorded for multiple sclerosis patients relative to controls. Strong co-clustering by F measure was evident for samples that had been prepared in the same batch. Elevated frequency relative to controls characterized roughly 5 TRBV segments in patients, TRBV5-6, TRBV5-1 and TRBV20-1 among them.

The CDR3 is 16 amino acids. V gave up 3 bases and J gave up 5 bases; unmatched junction bases: 12. Germline CDR1 and CDR2: SGHRS and YFSETQ. The sample taken for sequencing was blood. The chain recombines TRBV5-1 with TRBJ2-5; 8 bases fit TRBD1. The receptor's source is a girl aged 10-17 years with multiple sclerosis. The CDR3 reads CASSSHDRGWQETQYF. CDR3 bases: TGCGCCAGCAGCTCCCATGACAGGGGCTGGCAGGAGACCCAGTACTTC.